This T cell receptor beta chain derives from a study of shared clonotypes between healthy human individuals. As for the study in general: Donors had three CD4 naive, three CD4 memory, two CD8 naive and one CD8 memory plate apiece. Study-level results: Among donors, sharing of clonotypes was expected to be affected by sequencing depth.

Sequencing used immunoSEQ multiplex PCR; TCRdb keeps in-frame clones, though not all of them. The profile shows millions of clones, around 90% of them singletons. Germline loops: CDR1 SNHLY, CDR2 FYNNEI. The CDR3 extends over 13 amino acids. V dropped 5 bases and J dropped 6 bases, with 12 bases sitting between them. Nashville, Tennessee was home to all donors, who were Caucasian adults. Turning to this clone: Its antigen is not known.

The sequence was obtained from a man younger than 35 in good health. Sequenced input: naive CD4+ T cells sorted from blood. Subset given: CD45RA+ positively selected. The chain combines TRBV2 with TRBJ2-3, with D perhaps assigned TRBD1 or TRBD2 (6 bases each). CDR3 loop: CASSLGGSDTQYF. As DNA, the CDR3 is TGTGCCAGCAGTCTAGGGGGGTCTGATACGCAGTATTTT. The variable domain in full, with the rest retrieved from reference TRBV2 and TRBJ2-3, is EPEVTQTPSHQVTQMGQEVILRCVPISNHLYFYWYRQILGQKVEFLVSFYNNEISEKSEIFDDQFSVERPDGSNFTLKIRSTKLEDSAMYFCASSLGGSDTQYFGPGTRLTVL.